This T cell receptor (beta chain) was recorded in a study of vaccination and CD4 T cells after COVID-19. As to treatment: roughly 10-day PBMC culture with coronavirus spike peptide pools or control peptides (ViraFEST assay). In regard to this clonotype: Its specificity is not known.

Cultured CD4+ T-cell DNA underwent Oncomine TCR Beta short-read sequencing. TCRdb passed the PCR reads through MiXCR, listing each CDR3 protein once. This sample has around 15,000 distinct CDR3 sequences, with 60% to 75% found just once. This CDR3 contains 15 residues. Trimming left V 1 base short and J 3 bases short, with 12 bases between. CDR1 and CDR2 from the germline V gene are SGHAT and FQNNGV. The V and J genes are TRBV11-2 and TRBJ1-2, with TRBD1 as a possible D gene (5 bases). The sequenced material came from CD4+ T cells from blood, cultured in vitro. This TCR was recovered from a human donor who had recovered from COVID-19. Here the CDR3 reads CASSLAPSGYYGYTF. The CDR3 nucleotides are TGTGCCAGCAGCTTAGCCCCCTCAGGGTACTATGGCTACACCTTC.